Below are 6 T cell receptor beta chains sequenced from a single sample in a study of T cell repertoires in cytomegalovirus infection. For these TCRs, the target antigens are not known. MiXCR was run by TCRdb on the reads, yielding one entry per CDR3 protein. This table has approximately 71,000 distinct CDR3 sequences, approximately 22% appearing once. The source was CD8+ T cells from cultured PBMCs, collected from culture after CMV antigen stimulation. The receptors here all came from a human donor in good health (CMV status not recorded). Some clones in this sample may be carry-over from other donors' samples.

On this clonotype itself: A read error may produce the germline difference seen at one junction end. The chain carries TRBV15 and TRBJ1-2, with D perhaps matching TRBD1 (5 bases). From germline, CDR1 is LNHNV and CDR2 YYDKDF (reference sequence). The CDR3 is 14 residues long. DNA for the CDR3: TGTGCCACCAACAGAGATCGAGGGGACTATGGCTACACCTTC. It encodes CATNRDRGDYGYTF.

This clonotype was observed a few times. This chain uses TRBV6-5 with TRBJ2-7; TRBD1 aligns across 10 bases. The CDR3 loop spans 15 amino acids. Trimming removed 7 bases from V and 2 bases from J; junction bases left unmatched: 8. Germline lookup yields CDR1 MNHEY and CDR2 SVGAGI. CDR3 in DNA: TGTGCCAGCACCTTCGGACAGGGGGTTACCTACGAGCAGTACTTC. Amino acid sequence: CASTFGQGVTYEQYF.

For the CDR3, the DNA is TGTGCCAGCAGGCCGCCCGGCGGTAATTCACCCCTCCACTTT. Protein: CASRPPGGNSPLHF. The genes are TRBV11-2 and TRBJ1-6; D call uncertain. CDR1 SGHAT and CDR2 FQNNGV come from the germline V gene. This CDR3 is 14 amino acids long. V was shortened by 6 bases and J by 6 bases, with 12 bases between the two germline ends.

This clonotype has just a few counts. The chain joins TRBV11-2 to TRBJ2-4; D may be TRBD2 (7 bases). The ends were cut back, 2 bases at V and 8 bases at J, with 10 bases in the middle. CDR1 and CDR2 from the germline V gene are SGHAT and FQNNGV. This CDR3 region has 13 residues. CDR3 amino acids: CASSLRGGDIQYF. The CDR3 DNA follows: TGTGCCAGCAGCTTAAGGGGGGGAGACATTCAGTACTTC.

This clonotype has just a few counts. The J gene is TRBJ1-5, the V gene TRBV7-2; D unclear. This CDR3 has 15 residues. Germline V gene data show CDR1 as SGHTA and CDR2 as FQGNSA. V was trimmed by 1 base and J by 0 bases, leaving 7 bases between them. The CDR3 spells CASSLEAVSNQPQHF. The CDR3 nucleotides read TGTGCCAGCAGCTTAGAGGCAGTTAGCAATCAGCCCCAGCATTTT.

The chain employs TRBV12-3 or TRBV12-4 and TRBJ1-5; D remains unclear. V shed 5 bases and J shed 3 bases, with 14 bases lying between them. The CDR3 has 15 amino acids. CDR3 sequence (DNA): TGTGCCAGCAGTCATTCTCTTTCTCTCAATCAGCCCCAGCATTTT. Translation: CASSHSLSLNQPQHF.